This T cell receptor beta chain was found in a study of vaccination effects on CD4 cells after COVID-19. The study, taken as a whole, reports: Early post-infection timepoints were absent, and convalescent patients were few.

A word on this clone: Its antigen remains unidentified.

This CDR3 contains 14 residues. V lost 0 bases and J lost 3, with 8 bases in between. Germline V gene sequence: CDR1 SGDLS, CDR2 YYNGEE. In the ViraFEST assay, antigen-specific CD4+ clonotypes were identified by expansion after peptide-pool stimulation. With approximately 9 days of culture completed, CD4+ T cells were isolated. Testing of the vaccine recipients showed negative nucleocapsid antibodies and no prior SARS-CoV-2 infection. Each culture well received under 2.5 million PBMC. These cells were then cultured in IMDM with 10 IU/ml IL-2 and roughly 10 ug/ml peptides. Libraries were prepared by immunoSEQ multiplex PCR; TCRdb keeps only in-frame clonotypes and omits some of them. The profile covers under 75,000 clones, with roughly 80% appearing a single time and roughly an eighth taken by the ten largest.

Sequencing used CD4+ T cells from PBMCs cultured with SARS-CoV-2 spike peptides, obtained before COVID-19 vaccination. This rearrangement joins TRBV9 to TRBJ2-3; D uncertain. The source of this sequence is a human donor who received a COVID-19 vaccine. DNA for the CDR3: TGTGCCAGCAGCGTAGTCCCCCGGACAGATACGCAGTATTTT. Translating gives CASSVVPRTDTQYF. Based on the CDR3 plus reference TRBV9 and TRBJ2-3, the full variable domain is DSGVTQTPKHLITATGQRVTLRCSPRSGDLSVYWYQQSLDQGLQFLIQYYNGEERAKGNILERFSAQQFPDLHSELNLSSLELGDSALYFCASSVVPRTDTQYFGPGTRLTVL.